This record covers a single TCR beta chain. Described time point: pre-treatment baseline. Unmatched junction bases numbered 8, after V lost 8 bases and J lost 5 bases. CDR3 length equals 14 residues. The germline V gene encodes CDR1 LNHDA and CDR2 SQIVND (reference sequence). Generated by immunoSEQ multiplex PCR, the TCRdb table keeps only in-frame clones and is missing some. The table has about 6,300 clones, over 90% seen once. This sample is part of a study of blood T cell dynamics during melanoma immunotherapy. V usage is TRBV19 and J usage is TRBJ1-1, with TRBD1 matching 10 bases. This TCR derives from a human donor with melanoma. The sequencing here drew on cell-free DNA from blood, taken from a patient treated with checkpoint blockade. CDR3 bases: TGTGCCAGTTCGACAGGGGGCTATACGACTGAAGCTTTCTTT. It codes for CASSTGGYTTEAFF.